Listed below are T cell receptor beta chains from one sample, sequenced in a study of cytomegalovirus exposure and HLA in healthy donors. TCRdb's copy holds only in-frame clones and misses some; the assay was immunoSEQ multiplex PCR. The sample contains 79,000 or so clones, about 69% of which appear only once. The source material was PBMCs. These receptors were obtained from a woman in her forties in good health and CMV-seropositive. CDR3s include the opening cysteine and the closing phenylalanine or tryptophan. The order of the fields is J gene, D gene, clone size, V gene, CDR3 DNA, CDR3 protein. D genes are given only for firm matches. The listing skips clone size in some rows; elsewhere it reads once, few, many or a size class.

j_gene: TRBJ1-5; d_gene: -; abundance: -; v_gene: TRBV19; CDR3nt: TGTGCCAGTAGTTCGGGGGGCGTTGGGACATTTAGGCATTTT; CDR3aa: CASSSGGVGTFRHF
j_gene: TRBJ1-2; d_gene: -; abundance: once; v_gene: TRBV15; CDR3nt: TGTGCCACCAGCAGAGAGGGTGTGAGAACAGGCTATGGCTACACCTTC; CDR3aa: CATSREGVRTGYGYTF
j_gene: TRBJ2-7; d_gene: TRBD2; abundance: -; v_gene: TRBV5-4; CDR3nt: TGTGCCAGCAGCTTGGAAAGGAGCGGGAGCAGTCGGCAGTACTTC; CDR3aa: CASSLERSGSSRQYF
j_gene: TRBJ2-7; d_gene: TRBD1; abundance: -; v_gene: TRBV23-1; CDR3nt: TGCGCCAGCAGTCCTCCGACAGGGATCCCCTACGAGCAGTACTTC; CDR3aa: CASSPPTGIPYEQYF
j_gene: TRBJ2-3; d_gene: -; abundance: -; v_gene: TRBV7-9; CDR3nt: TGTGCCAGCAGCTTAGCCGCGATGTTGGACAGTTATTTCCATTTT; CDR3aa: CASSLAAMLDSYFHF
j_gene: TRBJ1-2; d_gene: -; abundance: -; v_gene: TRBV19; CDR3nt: TGTGCCAGTAGTATAGGTGGGAGGCCCCCGGGCTACACCTTC; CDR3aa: CASSIGGRPPGYTF
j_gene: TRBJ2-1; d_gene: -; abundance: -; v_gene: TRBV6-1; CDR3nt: TGTGCCAGCAGTGCCCAGGGCAATGAGCAGTTCTTC; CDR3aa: CASSAQGNEQFF
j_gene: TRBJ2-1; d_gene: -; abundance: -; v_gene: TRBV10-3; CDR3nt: TGTGCCATCAGTGAGTCGTCCAGGGGTTCGCTCTTC; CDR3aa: CAISESSRGSLF
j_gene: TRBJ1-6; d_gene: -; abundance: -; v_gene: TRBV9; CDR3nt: TGTGCCAGCAGCGTAGACAGGTATAATTCACCCCTCCACTTT; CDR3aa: CASSVDRYNSPLHF
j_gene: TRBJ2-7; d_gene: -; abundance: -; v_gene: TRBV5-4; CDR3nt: TGTGCCAGCAGCGACGCACTCAGGGGCCGCCCTGACGAGCAGTACTTC; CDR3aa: CASSDALRGRPDEQYF
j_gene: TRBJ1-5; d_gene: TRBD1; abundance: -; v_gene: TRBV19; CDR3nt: TGTGCCACTGCCAACATACAGGGGGCGAGGCAGCCCCAGCATTTT; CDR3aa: CATANIQGARQPQHF
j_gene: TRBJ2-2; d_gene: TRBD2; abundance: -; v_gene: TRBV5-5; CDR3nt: TGTGCCAGCAGCCGTCCCGGGACTAGCGGGAGTCGGTCCGGGGAGCTGTTTTTT; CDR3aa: CASSRPGTSGSRSGELFF
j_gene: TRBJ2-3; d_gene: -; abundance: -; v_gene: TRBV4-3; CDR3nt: TGCGCCAGCAGCCAAGACCTTACCGGGAGGCAGTATTTT; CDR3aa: CASSQDLTGRQYF
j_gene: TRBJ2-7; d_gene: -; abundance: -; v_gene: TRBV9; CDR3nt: TGTGCCAGCAGCGTAGGAAGCGGATGGGACTACGAGCAGTACTTC; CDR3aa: CASSVGSGWDYEQYF
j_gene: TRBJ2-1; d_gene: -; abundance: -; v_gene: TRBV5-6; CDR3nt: TGTGCCAGCAGCTTGTATATTTCCACGGCCTACAATGAGCAGTTCTTC; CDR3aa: CASSLYISTAYNEQFF
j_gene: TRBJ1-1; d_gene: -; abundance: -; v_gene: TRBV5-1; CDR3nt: TGCGCCAGCACCCTAGCGGGGTCCAGCACTGAAGCTTTCTTT; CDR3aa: CASTLAGSSTEAFF
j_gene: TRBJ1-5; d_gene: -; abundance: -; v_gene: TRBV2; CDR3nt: TGTGCCAGCAGTACGGAACAGAACAATCAGCCCCAGCATTTT; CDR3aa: CASSTEQNNQPQHF
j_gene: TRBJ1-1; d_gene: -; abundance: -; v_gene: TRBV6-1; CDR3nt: TGTGCCAGCAGTGGGATGAAGACGGGGAACACTGAAGCTTTCTTT; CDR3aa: CASSGMKTGNTEAFF
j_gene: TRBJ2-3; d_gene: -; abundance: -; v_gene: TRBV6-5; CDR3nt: TGTGCCAGCAGACCCCCGGGCACAGATACGCAGTATTTT; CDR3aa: CASRPPGTDTQYF
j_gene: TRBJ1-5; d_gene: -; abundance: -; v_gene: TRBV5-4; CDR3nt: TGTGCCAGCAGCTTCGGGGGGACAAGCAATCAGCCCCAGCATTTT; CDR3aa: CASSFGGTSNQPQHF
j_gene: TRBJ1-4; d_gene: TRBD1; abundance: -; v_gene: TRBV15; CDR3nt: TGTGCCACCAGCAGCATGACACAGGGGGCGGCTAATGAAAAACTGTTTTTT; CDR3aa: CATSSMTQGAANEKLFF
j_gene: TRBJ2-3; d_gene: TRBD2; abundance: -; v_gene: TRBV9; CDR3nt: TGTGCCAGCAGCCTTCGAGGCGGGGGGGCGTCAGATACGCAGTATTTT; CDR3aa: CASSLRGGGASDTQYF
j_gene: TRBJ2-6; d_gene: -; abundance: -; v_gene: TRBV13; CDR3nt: TGTGCCAGCAGCTTAGACAGGGTCCGACGCTCTGGGGCCAACGTCCTGACTTTC; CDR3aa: CASSLDRVRRSGANVLTF
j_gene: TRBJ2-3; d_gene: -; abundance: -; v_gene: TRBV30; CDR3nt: TGTGCCTGGAAAAGAGCGGGTTCCACAGATACGCAGTATTTT; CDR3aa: CAWKRAGSTDTQYF
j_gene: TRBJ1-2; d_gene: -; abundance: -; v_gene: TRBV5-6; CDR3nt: TGTGCCAGCAGCTTAGGTGAGGGAGCCTATGGCTACACCTTC; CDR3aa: CASSLGEGAYGYTF
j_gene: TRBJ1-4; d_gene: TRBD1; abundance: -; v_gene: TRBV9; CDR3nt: TGTGCCAGCAGCTTTACAGGGGGGGCTAATGAAAAACTGTTTTTT; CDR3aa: CASSFTGGANEKLFF
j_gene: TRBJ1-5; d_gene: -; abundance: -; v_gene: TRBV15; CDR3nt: TGTGCCACCGGGGGGGGGTACGATCAGCCCCAGCATTTT; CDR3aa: CATGGGYDQPQHF
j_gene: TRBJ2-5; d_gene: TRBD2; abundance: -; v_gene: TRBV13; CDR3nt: TGTGCCAGCAGCTCCAGACTAGCGGGGGAAGAGACCCAGTACTTC; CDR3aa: CASSSRLAGEETQYF
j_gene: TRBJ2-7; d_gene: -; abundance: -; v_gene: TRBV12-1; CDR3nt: TGTGCCAGCAGCTTCATGGTTTGGCCCTACGAGCAGTACTTC; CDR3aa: CASSFMVWPYEQYF
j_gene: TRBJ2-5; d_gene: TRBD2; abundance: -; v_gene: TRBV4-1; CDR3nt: TGCGCCAGCAGCCGCCTGTCCGGGGGGGGCCCCGAGACCCAGTACTTC; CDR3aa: CASSRLSGGGPETQYF
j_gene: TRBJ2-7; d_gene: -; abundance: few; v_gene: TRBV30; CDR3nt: TGTGCTGGAGCATCGGGCTCCTACGAGCAGTACTTC; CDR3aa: CAGASGSYEQYF
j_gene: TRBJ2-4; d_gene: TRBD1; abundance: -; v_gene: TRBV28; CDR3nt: TGTGCCAGCAGGCCACAGGGGGGTTCGAACATTCAGTACTTC; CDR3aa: CASRPQGGSNIQYF
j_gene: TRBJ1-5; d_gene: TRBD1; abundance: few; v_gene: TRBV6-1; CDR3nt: TGTGCCAGCAGTGAGGACAGGGCCGGGAGTCAGCCCCAGCATTTT; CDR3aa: CASSEDRAGSQPQHF
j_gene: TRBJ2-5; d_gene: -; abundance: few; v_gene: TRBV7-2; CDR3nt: TGTGCCAGCAGCTTAGGGGGGCGAGAGACCCAGTACTTC; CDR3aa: CASSLGGRETQYF
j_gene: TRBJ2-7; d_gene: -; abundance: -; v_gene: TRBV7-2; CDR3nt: TGTGCGAGCAGGGGGGGGACCTACGAGCAGTACTTC; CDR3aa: CASRGGTYEQYF
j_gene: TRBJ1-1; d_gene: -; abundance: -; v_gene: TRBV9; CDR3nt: TGTGCCAGCACCCGCGCGGGGAGGGACACTGAAGCTTTCTTT; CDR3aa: CASTRAGRDTEAFF
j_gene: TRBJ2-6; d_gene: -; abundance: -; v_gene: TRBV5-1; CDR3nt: TGCGCCAGCAATCCGCAGGCCCGGTCTGGGGCCAACGTCCTGACTTTC; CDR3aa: CASNPQARSGANVLTF
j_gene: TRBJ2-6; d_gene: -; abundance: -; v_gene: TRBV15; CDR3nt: TGTGCCACCAGCAGAGAGGGCAGGGTGGGTTCTGGGGCCAACGTCCTGACTTTC; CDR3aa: CATSREGRVGSGANVLTF
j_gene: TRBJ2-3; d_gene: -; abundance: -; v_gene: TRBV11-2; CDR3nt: TGTGCCAGCAGCTTAACCGGGGGGCCGGATACGCAGTATTTT; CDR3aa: CASSLTGGPDTQYF
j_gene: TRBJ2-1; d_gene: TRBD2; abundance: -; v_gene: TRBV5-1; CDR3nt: TGCGCCAGCAGCTTAACCGGGGGGGCCAATGAGCAGTTCTTC; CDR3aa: CASSLTGGANEQFF
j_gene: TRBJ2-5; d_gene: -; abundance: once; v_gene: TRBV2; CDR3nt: TGTGCCAGCACCAGCGAGTTGTCCCAGTACTTC; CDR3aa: CASTSELSQYF
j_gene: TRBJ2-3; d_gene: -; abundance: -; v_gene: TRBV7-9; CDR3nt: TGTGCCAGCAGCGACACGCACATAGATACGCAGTATTTT; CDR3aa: CASSDTHIDTQYF
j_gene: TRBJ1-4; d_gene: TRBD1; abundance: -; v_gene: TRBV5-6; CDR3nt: TGTGCCAGCAGCCTCCAGGGGGCTGATCGAAGTAATGAAAAACTGTTTTTT; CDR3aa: CASSLQGADRSNEKLFF
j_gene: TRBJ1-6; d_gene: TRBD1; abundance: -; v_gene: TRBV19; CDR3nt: TGTGCCAGTAGCCCGGGACAGCTACAATCCTATAATTCACCCCTCCACTTT; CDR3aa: CASSPGQLQSYNSPLHF
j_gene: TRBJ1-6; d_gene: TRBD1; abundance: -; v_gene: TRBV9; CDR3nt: TGTGCCAGCAGCGCTGGAACAGGGGCCGGCGACGGAGATTCACCCCTCCACTTT; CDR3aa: CASSAGTGAGDGDSPLHF
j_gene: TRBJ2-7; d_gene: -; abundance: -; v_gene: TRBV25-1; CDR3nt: TGTGCCAGCAGTGCGACTGGTTTGGGGCAGTACTTC; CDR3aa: CASSATGLGQYF
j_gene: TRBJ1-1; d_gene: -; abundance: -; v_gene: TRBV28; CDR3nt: TGTGCCAGCACGTCCACGGAAACAGGGACGAACACTGAAGCTTTCTTT; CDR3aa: CASTSTETGTNTEAFF
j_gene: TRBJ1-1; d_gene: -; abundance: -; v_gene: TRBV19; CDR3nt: TGTGCCAGTAGTTCACGGGACATGCTTATGAACACTGAAGCTTTCTTT; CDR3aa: CASSSRDMLMNTEAFF
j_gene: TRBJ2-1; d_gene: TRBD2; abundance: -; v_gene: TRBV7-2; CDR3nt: TGTGCCAGCAGCTCCCTTACTAGCGGGAGTGGTGGGAATGAGCAGTTCTTC; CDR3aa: CASSSLTSGSGGNEQFF
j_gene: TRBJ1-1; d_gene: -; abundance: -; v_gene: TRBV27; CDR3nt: TGTGCCAGCAGTTCACAGGGCCGGACTGAAGCTTTCTTT; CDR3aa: CASSSQGRTEAFF
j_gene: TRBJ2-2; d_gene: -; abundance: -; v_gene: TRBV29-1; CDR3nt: TGCAGTAACGGGGGACTCAAAAGGCACACCGGGGAGCTGTTTTTT; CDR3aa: CSNGGLKRHTGELFF
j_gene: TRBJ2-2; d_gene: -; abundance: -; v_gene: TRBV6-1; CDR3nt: TGTGCCAGCAGTAACGAAGTGAGAACCACCGGGGAGCTGTTTTTT; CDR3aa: CASSNEVRTTGELFF
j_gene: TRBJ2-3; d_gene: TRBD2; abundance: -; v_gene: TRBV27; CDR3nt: TGTGCCACCCGACTAGCGGGGTCACCTAGCACAGATACGCAGTATTTT; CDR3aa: CATRLAGSPSTDTQYF
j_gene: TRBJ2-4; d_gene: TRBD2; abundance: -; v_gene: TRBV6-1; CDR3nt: TGTGCCACCGGCGGGGGGGCCTTCAAAAACATTCAGTACTTC; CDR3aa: CATGGGAFKNIQYF